This section outlines one T cell receptor (beta chain) sequence together with its context. This sample stems from a study of blood T cell repertoires in COVID-19. Across the whole study: The United States, Italy and Spain supplied acute and convalescent COVID-19 samples. PBMCs, B-cell-depleted T cells, or T cells provided the cDNA or gDNA that made up the material.

The V gene's germline CDR1 is LNHNV and CDR2 YYDKDF (reference sequence). Unmatched junction bases numbered 7, after V lost 0 bases and J lost 6 bases. This CDR3 comprises 15 residues. Authors' methods: Estimates of nucleated cell counts were drawn from the amplification of reference gene primers. Data came from immunoSEQ multiplex PCR; TCRdb stores just in-frame clones and leaves some out. Clone size and V and J calls were adopted from that table, with D and trimming inferred from the DNA. In the table there are roughly 200,000 clones, around nine tenths of which are singletons. The sequenced sample consisted of peripheral blood. The chain recombines TRBV15 with TRBJ2-7, with 8 bases that match TRBD1. The sequence was obtained from a man aged 55 to 69 who had recovered from COVID-19. CDR3 sequence: CATSREGTGLIEQYF. The CDR3 DNA follows: TGTGCCACCAGCAGAGAAGGGACAGGTCTAATCGAGCAGTACTTC.